This T cell receptor beta chain was recorded in a study of monozygotic twins with cystic fibrosis. Points from the study as a whole: Clonality was generally low (median roughly 0.0095), higher in the most severe patients.

Sequencing was performed with immunoSEQ multiplex PCR; in TCRdb, only in-frame clones are kept and a portion is missing. The sample carries roughly 30,000 clones, 92% recorded once. The V segment lost 1 base and the J segment 5 bases; nucleotides outside the gene matches: 6. The CDR3 contains 15 residues. CDR1 is SGHVS and CDR2 is FQNEAQ in the germline V gene. About this clone: Its antigen remains unidentified.

This sequence joins TRBV7-8 and TRBJ2-5, with 8 bases aligning to TRBD2. The TCR sequence derives from a girl aged 2-9 years with cystic fibrosis. Sequencing was performed on blood. CDR3 amino acids: CASSLVDRGGETQYF. The CDR3 DNA sequence: TGTGCCAGCAGCTTAGTAGACCGGGGGGGTGAGACCCAGTACTTC.